The next 23 T cell receptor beta chains were all read from a single sample in a study of shared clonotypes between healthy human individuals (TCRdb year 2020). Receptor amplification or capture employed the immunoSEQ multiplex PCR assay. TCRdb holds this immuneACCESS table with in-frame rearrangements only. Some clones are missing; in checked studies, unresolved V genes explain under half, and the rest has no known cause. This sample comprises around 2.5 million clones, approximately 94% of them detected only once. The top ten constitute approximately 0.35% of the sample. The sample taken for sequencing was naive CD4+ T cells from PBMCs. The sample's cell subset or site, from its label and the paper: CD45RA+ positively selected. These receptors all come from a man between 18 and 29 years old in good health. Some clones in this sample may be carry-over from other donors' samples.

The V call is TRBV4-3, the J call TRBJ1-3; a weak D match, TRBD1 (5 bases). Trimming shortened V by 3 bases and J by 0 bases, and 12 bases separated the two germline ends. Per the germline V gene, CDR1 is LGHNA and CDR2 is YSLEER. The CDR3 is made up of 16 amino acids. CDR3 DNA sequence: TGCGCCAGCAGCCAGGGGGACTTCCTCTCTGGAAACACCATATATTTT. Translated, it gives CASSQGDFLSGNTIYF.

The chain is built from TRBV6-1 and TRBJ2-5; possible D gene TRBD1, 7 bases. This CDR3 is built from 14 residues. Germline V gene lookup returns CDR1 MNHNS and CDR2 SASEGT. Trimming removed 7 bases from V and 7 bases from J, with 19 bases in between. The CDR3 nucleotides are TGTGCCAGCAACTCCCAGGGGGGCCTCTGGACCCAGTACTTC. Translating gives CASNSQGGLWTQYF.

The chain links TRBV19 to TRBJ2-5; maybe TRBD2 (6 bases). The J call may be faulty, since TRBJ2-7 better matches the DNA end. The CDR3 extends over 12 amino acids. Germline V gene data show CDR1 as LNHDA and CDR2 as SQIVND (reference sequence). The CDR3, as DNA: TGTGCCAGTGGGGGAGGCACCTACGAGCAGTACTTC. Encoded protein: CASGGGTYEQYF.

CDR3 nucleotides: TGCGCCAGCAGCCATAAACAGGGGGGAATCTATGGCTACACCTTC. Its translation: CASSHKQGGIYGYTF. This rearrangement joins TRBV4-3 to TRBJ1-2, with 8 bases lining up with TRBD1. The germline V gene encodes CDR1 LGHNA and CDR2 YSLEER. CDR3 length equals 15 residues. V gave up 3 bases and J gave up 4 bases; unmatched junction bases: 7.

This clone appeared a few times. The gene calls are TRBV28 and TRBJ2-4; 8 bases align to TRBD1. CDR3 length: 11 residues. The V and J ends lost 3 bases and 16 bases, in that order; junction bases with no gene match: 5. CDR1 and CDR2 from the germline V gene are MDHEN and SYDVKM. The CDR3 region has the DNA TGTGCCAGCAGTTTGGGACAGGCAATTTACTTC. This gives the protein CASSLGQAIYF.

This CDR3 reads CASSFWSRSGANVLTF. The CDR3 bases are TGTGCCAGCAGTTTTTGGTCGCGGTCTGGGGCCAACGTCCTGACTTTC. The chain recombines TRBV27 with TRBJ2-6; D remains unclear. The V gene's germline CDR1 is MNHEY and CDR2 SMNVEV (reference sequence). The germline V and J ends were trimmed by 3 bases and 1 base, with 10 bases remaining between them. The CDR3 loop spans 16 amino acids.

The J gene is TRBJ2-1, the V gene TRBV29-1; D is ambiguous. The CDR3 runs 13 residues. The V end lost 5 bases, the J end lost 4 bases, and 12 bases lay between the germline ends. Germline CDR1 is SQVTM and CDR2 is ANQGSEA. This CDR3 is CSVSELLYNEQFF. The CDR3 bases are TGCAGCGTTTCCGAACTCCTTTACAATGAGCAGTTCTTC.

J is TRBJ2-1 and V is TRBV5-1; 13 bases are a match to TRBD2. J was trimmed by 3 bases and V by 6 bases; bases with no gene match: 9. The length of the CDR3 is 17 residues. CDR1 is SGHRS and CDR2 is YFSETQ in the germline V gene. The CDR3 region has the DNA TGCGCCAGCAACCAAGGACTAGCGGGAGAGGGCTACAATGAGCAGTTCTTC. This codes for CASNQGLAGEGYNEQFF.

The chain links TRBV19 to TRBJ2-1; 7 nucleotides align to TRBD2. This CDR3 is built from 16 residues. Germline V gene sequence: CDR1 LNHDA, CDR2 SQIVND (reference sequence). V lost 0 bases, J lost 2 bases, and 4 bases stayed unmatched. CDR3 loop: CASSIDRAGAYNEQFF. The CDR3 bases are TGTGCCAGTAGTATAGATCGGGCGGGAGCCTACAATGAGCAGTTCTTC. Full variable domain (outside the CDR3, taken from reference TRBV19 and TRBJ2-1): DGGITQSPKYLFRKEGQNVTLSCEQNLNHDAMYWYRQDPGQGLRLIYYSQIVNDFQKGDIAEGYSVSREKKESFPLTVTSAQKNPTAFYLCASSIDRAGAYNEQFFGPGTRLTVL.

The chain employs TRBV14 and TRBJ2-3; 7 nucleotides line up with TRBD2. The CDR3 sequence is 17 residues long. Germline V lookup: CDR1 SGHDN, CDR2 FVKESK. Unmatched junction bases numbered 9, after V lost 1 base and J lost 2 bases. For the CDR3, the DNA is TGTGCCAGCAGCCAAGGGGCTAGCGGAGTTTACACAGATACGCAGTATTTT. Residues: CASSQGASGVYTDTQYF.

This chain joins TRBV10-2 and TRBJ2-5; D remains ambiguous. The DNA end favors TRBJ2-7, so the J call may be wrong. The length of the CDR3 is 14 residues. The V gene's germline CDR1 is WSHSY and CDR2 SAAADI. CDR3 protein: CASSKVPRLGEQYF. In DNA form, the CDR3 reads TGCGCCAGCAGTAAGGTGCCACGGCTCGGCGAGCAGTACTTC.

This chain joins TRBV30 and TRBJ2-2; TRBD2 is a possible D gene (6 bases). Germline CDR1 is GTSNPN and CDR2 is SVGIG (reference sequence). This CDR3 comprises 16 residues. The V end lost 4 bases, the J end lost 3 bases, and 18 bases lay between the germline ends. The CDR3 region is CAWTSRREVDTGELFF. The CDR3 DNA reads as TGTGCCTGGACTAGTCGCAGGGAGGTTGACACCGGGGAGCTGTTTTTT.

The chain carries TRBV4-3 and TRBJ2-6; perhaps TRBD2 as D (6 bases). This CDR3 has 22 residues. Germline V gene sequence: CDR1 LGHNA, CDR2 YSLEER. V lost 0 bases and J 0 bases, leaving 24 bases between the germline ends. The CDR3 nucleotides read TGCGCCAGCAGCCAAGAACGGTATCGGGGGATCAGCCGCCGCTCTGGGGCCAACGTCCTGACTTTC. This encodes CASSQERYRGISRRSGANVLTF.

The rearrangement uses TRBV29-1 and TRBJ1-2; D is unclear. Between the trimmed V and J ends, which lost 1 base and 1 base, there was a span of 13 bases. There are 15 residues in the CDR3. Germline V gene sequence: CDR1 SQVTM, CDR2 ANQGSEA. CDR3 sequence: CSVEGTDGLNYGYTF. The CDR3 bases are TGCAGCGTTGAAGGGACGGACGGGCTTAACTATGGCTACACCTTC.

The genes are TRBV19 and TRBJ2-3; D is undetermined. V lost 5 bases and J 4 bases, leaving 19 bases between the germline ends. The germline V gene encodes CDR1 LNHDA and CDR2 SQIVND (reference sequence). CDR3 length: 16 amino acids. CDR3 residues: CASSPRLTPLADTQYF. DNA for the CDR3: TGTGCCAGTAGTCCCCGTCTTACCCCCCTGGCAGATACGCAGTATTTT.

This chain links TRBV19 with TRBJ2-7, with TRBD1 identical over 8 bases. With 6 bases clipped from V and 0 bases from J, the junction kept 7 bases outside the gene matches. Germline CDR1 is LNHDA and CDR2 is SQIVND (reference sequence). This CDR3 contains 15 residues. CDR3 sequence reads: CASSPGQGYSYEQYF. In DNA, the CDR3 is TGTGCCAGTAGCCCCGGACAGGGCTACTCCTACGAGCAGTACTTC.

CDR3 residues: CASSLAATASNQPQHF. The CDR3 DNA sequence: TGTGCCAGCAGCTTGGCCGCGACAGCCAGCAATCAGCCCCAGCATTTT. V gene TRBV5-5 combines with J gene TRBJ1-5, with TRBD1 as a possible D gene (5 bases). From germline, CDR1 is SGHKS and CDR2 YYEKEE (reference sequence). The CDR3 covers 16 residues. The ends were cut back, 0 bases at V and 1 base at J, with 11 bases in the middle.

The rearrangement links TRBV7-3 to TRBJ2-2; no firm D call. Germline loops: CDR1 SGHTA, CDR2 FQGTGA. This CDR3 has 13 residues. V dropped 5 bases and J dropped 5 bases, with 9 bases sitting between them. Here the CDR3 DNA reads TGTGCCAGCAGCAATTCGAGAACCGGGGAGCTGTTTTTT. Translating it yields CASSNSRTGELFF. Filled out from reference TRBV7-3 and TRBJ2-2, the complete variable domain reads GAGVSQTPSNKVTEKGKYVELRCDPISGHTALYWYRQSLGQGPEFLIYFQGTGAADDSGLPNDRFFAVRPEGSVSTLKIQRTERGDSAVYLCASSNSRTGELFFGEGSRLTVL.

J is TRBJ2-2 and V is TRBV28; D perhaps matches TRBD1 (5 bases). CDR3 length: 16 amino acids. The V gene's germline CDR1 is MDHEN and CDR2 SYDVKM. With 5 bases removed from V and 3 bases from J, the gap between germline ends came to 16 bases. The CDR3 DNA reads TGTGCCAGCAGTCCCTTCCTGGGGCGCGACACCGGGGAGCTGTTTTTT. This codes for CASSPFLGRDTGELFF. The full variable domain, with the rest looked up from reference TRBV28 and TRBJ2-2, is DVKVTQSSRYLVKRTGEKVFLECVQDMDHENMFWYRQDPGLGLRLIYFSYDVKMKEKGDIPEGYSVSREKKERFSLILESASTNQTSMYLCASSPFLGRDTGELFFGEGSRLTVL.

The CDR3 protein is CASSLLSPGVGAGELFF. In nucleotides, the CDR3 is TGTGCCAGCAGCTTATTGTCACCAGGGGTAGGCGCCGGGGAGCTGTTTTTT. The chain combines TRBV7-2 with TRBJ2-2; perhaps TRBD1 as D (6 bases). This CDR3 has 17 residues. Looked up from germline, CDR1 is SGHTA and CDR2 is FQGNSA. The V gene lost 2 bases and the J gene lost 6 bases, with 19 bases spanning the gap.

Comments on this clone: This sample also contains other DNA sequences that code for the same CDR3. The CDR3 is CASSYSRASGANVLTF. Written as DNA, the CDR3 is TGTGCCAGCAGTTACTCACGAGCCTCTGGGGCCAACGTCCTGACTTTC. This rearrangement joins TRBV6-5 to TRBJ2-6, with D uncertain. CDR3 length equals 16 residues. V lost 0 bases and J lost 0, with 6 bases in between. Germline loops: CDR1 MNHEY, CDR2 SVGAGI.

The rearrangement uses TRBV4-2 and TRBJ2-5, with D possibly being TRBD1 (6 bases). The CDR3 has 16 residues. The V and J ends lost 0 bases and 7 bases respectively, with 18 bases between them. Germline V gives CDR1 LGHNA, CDR2 YNFKEQ. This CDR3 is CASSQDLNRVGLTQYF. DNA for the CDR3: TGTGCCAGCAGCCAAGATCTCAACAGGGTGGGATTGACCCAGTACTTC.

The chain is built from TRBV21-1 and TRBJ1-5; the table's D call TRBD1 went unverified against the DNA. TRBV21-1 is noted as a pseudogene. The CDR3 sequence is 19 residues long. DNA for the CDR3: TGTGCCAGCAGCAAAGATTCGACAGCTCCCGTTTATAGCAATCAGCCCCAGCATTTT. Its translation is CASSKDSTAPVYSNQPQHF.